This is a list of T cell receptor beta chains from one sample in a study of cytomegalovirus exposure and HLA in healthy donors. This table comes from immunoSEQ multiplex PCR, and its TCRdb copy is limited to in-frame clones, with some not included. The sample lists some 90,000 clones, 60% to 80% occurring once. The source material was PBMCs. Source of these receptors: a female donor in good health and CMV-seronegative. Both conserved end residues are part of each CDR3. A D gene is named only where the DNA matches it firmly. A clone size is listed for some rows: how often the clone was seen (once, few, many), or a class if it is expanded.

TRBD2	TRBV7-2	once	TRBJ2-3	CASSQLAVNTDTQYF	TGTGCCAGCAGTCAACTAGCGGTAAACACAGATACGCAGTATTTT
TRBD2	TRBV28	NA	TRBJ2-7	CASRISGGPSYEQYF	TGTGCCAGCAGGATCTCGGGAGGACCCTCCTACGAGCAGTACTTC
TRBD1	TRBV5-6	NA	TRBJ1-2	CASSLGGQGAFGYTF	TGTGCCAGCAGCTTGGGGGGACAGGGGGCTTTTGGCTACACCTTC
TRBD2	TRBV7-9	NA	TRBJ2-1	CASSAGTSGLYNEQFF	TGTGCCAGCAGCGCCGGGACTAGCGGTCTCTACAATGAGCAGTTCTTC
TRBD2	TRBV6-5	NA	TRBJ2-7	CASSYSGTSGYEQYF	TGTGCCAGCAGTTACTCCGGGACTAGCGGCTACGAGCAGTACTTC
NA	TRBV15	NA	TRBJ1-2	CATSRDRGGGLRKGYTF	TGTGCCACCAGCAGAGATCGTGGCGGGGGTTTAAGGAAAGGCTACACCTTC
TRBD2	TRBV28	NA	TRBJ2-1	CASSFSGTSSYEQFF	TGTGCCAGCAGTTTTAGCGGGACTTCCTCCTATGAGCAGTTCTTC
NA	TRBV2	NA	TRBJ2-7	CASQGRTYEQYF	TGTGCCAGCCAGGGTAGAACCTACGAGCAGTACTTC
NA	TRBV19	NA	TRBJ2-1	CASSIGAQGSAYNEQFF	TGTGCCAGTAGTATCGGGGCCCAGGGGTCAGCCTACAATGAGCAGTTCTTC
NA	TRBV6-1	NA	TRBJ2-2	CASSEGDTAGELFF	TGTGCCAGCAGTGAAGGAGACACCGCCGGGGAGCTGTTTTTT
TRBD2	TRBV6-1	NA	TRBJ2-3	CASSATSGGLTDTQYF	TGTGCCAGCAGTGCGACTAGCGGGGGTCTCACAGATACGCAGTATTTT
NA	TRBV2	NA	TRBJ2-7	CASSPVGGQYF	TGTGCCAGCAGTCCGGTGGGGGGTCAGTACTTC
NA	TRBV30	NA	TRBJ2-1	CAWSSRQLYNEQFF	TGTGCCTGGAGTAGTCGACAGCTTTACAATGAGCAGTTCTTC
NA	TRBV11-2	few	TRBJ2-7	CASSSDRNSYEQYF	TGTGCCAGCAGCTCGGACAGAAACTCCTACGAGCAGTACTTC
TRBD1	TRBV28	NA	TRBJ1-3	CASRVQGARGNTIYF	TGTGCCAGCAGGGTCCAGGGGGCGAGAGGAAACACCATATATTTT
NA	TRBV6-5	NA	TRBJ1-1	CSTWRVGSTEAFF	TGTTCAACGTGGAGGGTGGGAAGCACTGAAGCTTTCTTT
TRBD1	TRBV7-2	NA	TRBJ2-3	CASSPGRGQGVDTQYF	TGTGCCAGCAGCCCCGGTCGGGGACAGGGCGTAGATACGCAGTATTTT
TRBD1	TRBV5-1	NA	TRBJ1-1	CASSDRGGNTEAFF	TGCGCCAGCAGCGACAGGGGAGGAAACACTGAAGCTTTCTTT
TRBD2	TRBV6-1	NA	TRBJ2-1	CASSSGTSGHNEQFF	TGTGCCAGCAGTTCCGGGACTAGCGGACACAATGAGCAGTTCTTC
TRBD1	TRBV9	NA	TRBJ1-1	CASSVESRGPEAFF	TGTGCCAGCAGCGTAGAGTCAAGGGGGCCTGAAGCTTTCTTT
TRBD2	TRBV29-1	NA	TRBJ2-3	CSVEVAGGRDTQYF	TGCAGCGTTGAAGTTGCGGGAGGAAGGGATACGCAGTATTTT
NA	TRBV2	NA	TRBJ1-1	CASSVAFGQGAFF	TGTGCCAGCAGTGTCGCCTTCGGACAAGGAGCTTTCTTT
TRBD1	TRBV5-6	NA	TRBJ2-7	CASSSDRGLGEQYF	TGTGCCAGCAGCTCGGACAGGGGATTAGGGGAGCAGTACTTC
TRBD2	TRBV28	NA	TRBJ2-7	CASSRAGGAEQYF	TGTGCCAGCAGTCGCGCGGGGGGGGCCGAGCAGTACTTC
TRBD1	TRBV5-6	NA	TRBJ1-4	CASSTLEGTANEKLFF	TGTGCCAGCAGCACCCTGGAGGGGACAGCTAATGAAAAACTGTTTTTT
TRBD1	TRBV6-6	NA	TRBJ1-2	CASSRTGDYGYTF	TGTGCCAGCAGCCGCACAGGGGACTATGGCTACACCTTC
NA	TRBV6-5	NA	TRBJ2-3	CASRTETDTQYF	TGTGCCAGCAGGACTGAAACAGATACGCAGTATTTT
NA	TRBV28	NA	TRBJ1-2	CASSIPDSRSTF	TGTGCCAGCAGTATTCCGGACAGTCGATCCACCTTC
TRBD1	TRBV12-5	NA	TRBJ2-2	CASGFIVRDRGNTGELFF	TGTGCTAGTGGTTTCATAGTCCGGGACAGGGGGAACACCGGGGAGCTGTTTTTT
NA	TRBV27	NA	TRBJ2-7	CASSFAGSEQYF	TGTGCCAGCAGTTTTGCGGGTTCCGAGCAGTACTTC
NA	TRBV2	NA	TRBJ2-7	CASGLEFTSYEQYF	TGTGCCAGCGGTCTGGAGTTTACCTCCTACGAGCAGTACTTC
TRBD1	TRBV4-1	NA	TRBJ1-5	CASSQVPTGVQPQHF	TGCGCCAGCAGCCAAGTCCCTACAGGGGTTCAGCCCCAGCATTTT
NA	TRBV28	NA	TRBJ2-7	CASTLSSEAYEQYF	TGTGCCAGCACCCTGAGTTCAGAGGCCTACGAGCAGTACTTC
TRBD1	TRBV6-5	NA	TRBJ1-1	CASSIRQGEAFF	TGTGCCAGCAGTATCAGACAGGGTGAAGCTTTCTTT
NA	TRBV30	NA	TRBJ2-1	CAWGSGSSYNEQFF	TGTGCCTGGGGTAGCGGATCCTCCTACAATGAGCAGTTCTTC
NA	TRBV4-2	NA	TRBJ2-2	CASSRWWAAPNTGELFF	TGTGCCAGCAGCCGGTGGTGGGCAGCCCCGAACACCGGGGAGCTGTTTTTT
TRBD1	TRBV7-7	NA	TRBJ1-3	CASSPDRVSSGNTIYF	TGTGCTAGCAGCCCGGACAGGGTGAGCTCTGGAAACACCATATATTTT
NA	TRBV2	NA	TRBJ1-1	CASVRRTEAFF	TGTGCCAGCGTTAGGCGGACTGAAGCTTTCTTT
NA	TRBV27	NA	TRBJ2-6	CASSINRLSGANVLTF	TGTGCCAGCAGCATAAACAGGCTTTCTGGGGCCAACGTCCTGACTTTC
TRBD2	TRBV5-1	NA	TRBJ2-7	CASSFLLAGGRKGEQYF	TGCGCCAGCAGCTTCCTTCTAGCGGGAGGGCGAAAGGGCGAGCAGTACTTC
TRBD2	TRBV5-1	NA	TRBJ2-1	CASSKWPGEGEQFF	TGCGCCAGCAGCAAATGGCCGGGGGAGGGTGAGCAGTTCTTC